The entry below describes one TCR beta chain. Its antigen is not yet known. No quality values exist for individual bases; no much larger clone is one base distant. At the junction V is shortened by 4 bases and J by 6 bases; bases outside the gene matches: 8. CDR1 and CDR2 were assigned from the germline V gene (reference sequence) as DFQATT and SNEGSKA. From its cysteine to its phenylalanine, the CDR3 spans 14 amino acids. The CDR3 DNA has 42 bases and is translated from base 1. The data derive from a study of T cells in Graves' hyperthyroidism and ophthalmopathy (dated by TCRdb to the late 2010s). Describing the broader study: Peripheral blood samples were taken at the time of initial diagnosis, prior to any treatment. To identify distinguishing TCR V-J signatures, a discovery cohort of around 100 patients was used, comprising under 45 with Graves' ophthalmopathy and 57 with stable Graves' hyperthyroidism. Whether ophthalmopathy could be predicted prospectively was tested in an independent validation cohort made up of roughly 20 hyperthyroidism patients plus 17 patients who later progressed to ophthalmopathy. The 100 or so discovery patients were divided at random into training and test sets in a 7:3 ratio. In roughly six Graves' hyperthyroidism patients, the study also compared T-cell repertoires from thyroid tissue with T-cell repertoires from blood. After sampling, hyperthyroidism patients received methimazole starting at 30 mg daily, and ophthalmopathy patients received high-dose intravenous methylprednisolone. According to the paper, TCR Vbeta CDR3 sequencing was carried out on about 140 peripheral blood samples, which came from over 40 ophthalmopathy, around 74 hyperthyroidism and about 17 progressor patients. The study at large found these results: Most expanded thyroid clonotypes (frequency above 0.001) were also detected in blood, a finding suggesting that blood repertoires may reflect thyroid immune responses. In cross-validation, a model built on a 13 V-J signature told ophthalmopathy apart from stable hyperthyroidism with 87.88% sensitivity and roughly 81% specificity, and in testing the same model reached 80%/75%. In validation, progression to ophthalmopathy was predicted by the model with about 70% sensitivity and 72.22% specificity, a median of roughly 6.4 months before onset. Sample size was not statistically predetermined, and blinding of investigators to group allocation was not performed.

Ophthalmopathy patients had moderately to severely active disease, Clinical Activity Score of at least 3, NOSPECS grade of at least 4, and duration under 3 months. Exclusion was applied to patients with uncontrolled infections, other autoimmune diseases, pregnancy or lactation. Clinical symptoms, serum thyroxine and TRAb, thyroid ultrasound, and orbital computed tomography formed the basis for the diagnoses. Ficoll-Paque density gradient centrifugation was used to isolate PBMCs from around 10 ml of fresh peripheral blood. Total RNA was extracted with Trizol reagent, and quality was checked on an Agilent 2100 Bioanalyzer. Amplification of TCR beta CDR3 regions was carried out from RNA transcripts. For the first round of RT-PCR on the TCR CDR3, the HTBI primer set was used together with the Qiagen OneStep RT-PCR kit. A second multiplex PCR round built the libraries, followed by size selection and purification. The libraries were sequenced on an Illumina HiSeq2000 using paired-end 100 bp reads. The source study handled its data this way. SOAPnuke was used to process the raw data, with reads discarded if the reads contained adapters or uncalled bases, had a mean Phred below 15, or lacked an exact constant-primer or identifier match. High-quality paired reads were merged with COPE v1.2.5, and unique nucleotide sequences were defined as clonotypes. MiTCR v1.1 was used to align clonotypes to the IMGT TRBV, TRBD and TRBJ reference segments. The analysis included only V-J combinations with a frequency above 0.0001, which together covered 99% to 99.2% of the repertoires. The TCS score was defined as the ratio of F50 (clonal expansion) to E x V (chaos), calculated using BLOSUM62-based TCRdist between CDR3 peptides within each V-J. Welch's t-statistics and random forest reduced roughly 500 V-J features to around 14, which were used in a naive Bayes classifier (R e1071). TCRdb itself trimmed the public reads at Q25 with fastp, ran MiXCR and retained productive beta chains. Records with the same CDR3 protein are collapsed into one entry carrying the most frequent genes and DNA. TCRdb's processing, not the study's, gives the V and J calls here. This sample is represented by roughly 500,000 distinct CDR3 sequences; approximately 23% of them were singletons. The ten biggest clones cover around 47% of the sample.

The sequence was obtained from a woman aged 70-85 years with Graves' ophthalmopathy. The chain couples TRBV20-1 to TRBJ2-1; TRBD1 fits 8 bases in the junction. Sequencing input: blood. The nucleotide sequence reads TGCAGTGCTATCACTAGCACAGGGGGCAATGAGCAGTTCTTC. Its amino acids are CSAITSTGGNEQFF.